These 24 T cell receptor beta chains share one sample of origin, sequenced in a study of cytomegalovirus exposure and HLA in healthy donors. 13 Jbeta primers and 60 Vbeta primers were used for the PCR. Profiled with immunoSEQ multiplex PCR; TCRdb holds only in-frame clones, not every one. The sample lists about 160,000 clones, around 80% occurring once. The sample was PBMCs. The receptors come from a woman in her 40s in good health and CMV-seropositive.

This clone has a single count. This chain uses TRBV2 with TRBJ2-3, with D maybe TRBD2 (6 bases). V lost 8 bases to trimming and J lost 6 bases, with 15 bases between them. This CDR3 is built from 13 residues. Germline V gene sequence: CDR1 SNHLY, CDR2 FYNNEI. The CDR3 loop is CASALAREDTQYF. The DNA of the CDR3 is TGTGCCAGCGCCCTAGCCCGGGAGGATACGCAGTATTTT. The complete variable domain, with remaining parts taken from reference TRBV2 and TRBJ2-3, reads EPEVTQTPSHQVTQMGQEVILRCVPISNHLYFYWYRQILGQKVEFLVSFYNNEISEKSEIFDDQFSVERPDGSNFTLKIRSTKLEDSAMYFCASALAREDTQYFGPGTRLTVL.

V gene TRBV6-5 combines with J gene TRBJ2-4; 8 bases match TRBD1. V lost 5 bases, J lost 6 bases, and 6 bases stayed unmatched. The CDR3 contains 14 residues. Germline CDR1 MNHEY, CDR2 SVGAGI. Here the CDR3 reads CASSLGQGLNIQYF. CDR3 DNA: TGTGCCAGCAGTCTCGGACAGGGCTTAAACATTCAGTACTTC.

This chain joins TRBV30 and TRBJ2-7, with 7 bases matching TRBD1. CDR1 and CDR2 (germline): GTSNPN, SVGIG (reference sequence). V was clipped by 3 bases and J by 6 bases; unmatched bases: 11. The CDR3 length is 14 residues. The CDR3 DNA is TGTGCCTGGAGCCGGGACAGAAGGGATCTCGAGCAGTACTTC. Amino acid sequence: CAWSRDRRDLEQYF.

The chain has TRBV9 and TRBJ2-3; TRBD1 aligns across 8 bases. CDR1 SGDLS and CDR2 YYNGEE come from the germline V gene. The CDR3 has 16 amino acids. The ends lost 2 bases at V and 5 bases at J; junction bases unmatched: 10. DNA for the CDR3: TGTGCCAGCAGCGTCGAGGGGACAGGTACTAGAGATACGCAGTATTTT. Translation: CASSVEGTGTRDTQYF.

Ten or more counts support this clone. V usage is TRBV14 and J usage is TRBJ2-1, with 9 nucleotides matching TRBD1. V shed 0 bases and J 8 bases; nucleotides not matched to a gene: 14. The CDR3 contains 18 residues. Per the germline V gene, CDR1 is SGHDN and CDR2 is FVKESK. CDR3: CASSQEYSLWDRVDEQFF. CDR3 DNA sequence: TGTGCCAGCAGCCAAGAATACTCGTTGTGGGACAGGGTCGATGAGCAGTTCTTC.

The genes are TRBV20-1 and TRBJ2-4; D call uncertain. CDR1 is DFQATT, CDR2 SNEGSKA, per germline (reference sequence). The CDR3 runs to 11 residues. With 6 bases removed from V and 8 bases from J, the gap between germline ends came to 11 bases. CDR3 coding DNA: TGCAGTGCCACACACGCGGACATTCAGTACTTC. It codes for CSATHADIQYF.

The chain carries TRBV4-3 and TRBJ2-2; 7 bases map to TRBD1. The trim removed 0 bases at V and 6 bases at J, leaving 10 bases unmatched. Looked up from germline, CDR1 is LGHNA and CDR2 is YSLEER. This CDR3 spans 17 amino acids. The CDR3 sequence: CASSQEVARGRAGELFF. The CDR3 DNA reads TGCGCCAGCAGCCAAGAGGTCGCGAGGGGGCGGGCCGGGGAGCTGTTTTTT.

The chain uses TRBV2 and TRBJ1-2, with unresolved D. This CDR3 comprises 13 residues. The germline V gene encodes CDR1 SNHLY and CDR2 FYNNEI. Trimming removed 3 bases from V and 3 bases from J, with 8 bases in between. DNA of the CDR3: TGTGCCAGCAGTGAGTACAGCCACTATGGCTACACCTTC. It codes for CASSEYSHYGYTF.

The rearrangement links TRBV28 to TRBJ2-5, with 7 positions matching TRBD1. The end of the DNA fits TRBJ2-7 better, so the J call may be wrong. CDR1 is MDHEN, CDR2 SYDVKM, per germline. The CDR3 runs 17 residues. The CDR3 nucleotides are TGTGCCAGCAGCCTCTCTGGCCTTTGGGGGACAGCCTACGAGCAGTACTTC. Residues: CASSLSGLWGTAYEQYF.

The chain has TRBV7-2 and TRBJ1-2, with D uncertain. Germline loops: CDR1 SGHTA, CDR2 FQGNSA. V was shortened by 3 bases and J by 4 bases, with 9 bases between the two germline ends. The CDR3 length is 13 residues. For the CDR3, the DNA is TGTGCCAGCAGCTTGGAGCGGGTCTATGGCTACACCTTC. It translates to CASSLERVYGYTF.

The count of this clone is one. One end of the junction does not line up with germline, which may come from a read error. V and J are TRBV7-9 and TRBJ2-1, with TRBD2 matching 13 bases. The CDR3 is made up of 15 amino acids. Germline values: CDR1 SEHNR, CDR2 FQNEAQ (reference sequence). The CDR3 here is CSSSPTSGGAPEQFF. CDR3 nucleotide sequence: TGTTCCAGCAGCCCAACTAGCGGGGGGGCTCCTGAGCAGTTCTTC.

The chain has TRBV27 and TRBJ1-1; tentatively, D is TRBD1 (5 bases). CDR3 length: 15 residues. The V gene lost 6 bases and the J gene lost 0 bases, with 14 bases spanning the gap. CDR1 is MNHEY, CDR2 SMNVEV, per germline (reference sequence). The CDR3 loop reads CASRPRGAMNTEAFF. The CDR3 DNA reads as TGTGCCAGCAGACCCCGTGGGGCCATGAACACTGAAGCTTTCTTT.

The CDR3 spells CASSAHARFQDEQYF. The DNA of the CDR3 is TGTGCCAGTAGCGCCCATGCCAGATTTCAGGACGAGCAGTACTTC. The chain combines TRBV19 with TRBJ2-7; D gene unclear. The CDR3 length is 15 residues. V lost 6 bases and J lost 5, with 20 bases in between. Germline CDR1 LNHDA, CDR2 SQIVND (reference sequence). Complete variable domain (other parts from reference TRBV19 and TRBJ2-7): DGGITQSPKYLFRKEGQNVTLSCEQNLNHDAMYWYRQDPGQGLRLIYYSQIVNDFQKGDIAEGYSVSREKKESFPLTVTSAQKNPTAFYLCASSAHARFQDEQYFGPGTRLTVT.

The gene calls are TRBV10-2 and TRBJ1-3, with no clear D. Germline V gene lookup returns CDR1 WSHSY and CDR2 SAAADI. V was trimmed by 5 bases and J by 4 bases, leaving 6 bases between them. The CDR3 is 12 amino acids. Here the CDR3 reads CASSPEGNTIYF. DNA for the CDR3: TGCGCCAGCAGTCCTGAGGGAAACACCATATATTTT.

The chain links TRBV2 to TRBJ1-2; 7 bases match TRBD1. Germline assignment: CDR1 SNHLY and CDR2 FYNNEI. After removal of 7 bases from V and 6 bases from J, the junction contained 11 bases not matched to a gene. The CDR3 extends over 14 amino acids. In nucleotides, the CDR3 is TGTGCCAGCACTGGTGGAGGGACAGAGCATGGCTACACCTTC. Translating gives CASTGGGTEHGYTF.

Only a few counts were recorded for this clone. The chain is built from TRBV19 and TRBJ1-5, with D maybe TRBD1 (5 bases). This CDR3 region has 15 residues. V dropped 5 bases and J dropped 5 bases, with 16 bases sitting between them. Germline V CDR1 and CDR2: LNHDA, SQIVND (reference sequence). The CDR3, as DNA: TGTGCCAGTAGTTTAATGGGGGGGACCTATCAGCCCCAGCATTTT. Its translation is CASSLMGGTYQPQHF.

This chain joins TRBV7-2 and TRBJ2-3, with 7 bases that match TRBD2. The CDR3 is 15 residues long. After removal of 2 bases from V and 0 bases from J, the junction contained 2 bases not matched to a gene. Germline CDR1 SGHTA, CDR2 FQGNSA. This chain's CDR3 is CASSLQAGSTDTQYF. DNA of the CDR3: TGTGCCAGCAGCTTACAAGCGGGGAGCACAGATACGCAGTATTTT.

V and J are TRBV9 and TRBJ2-7; 7 bases are a match to TRBD2. The CDR3 has 17 residues. Germline assignment: CDR1 SGDLS and CDR2 YYNGEE. The J segment lost 2 bases and the V segment lost 6 bases, leaving 17 bases of the junction unmatched. CDR3: CASIVLRGVRNPYEQYF. The CDR3 nucleotides read TGTGCCAGCATCGTCCTACGGGGGGTCCGTAATCCCTACGAGCAGTACTTC.

The rearrangement links TRBV7-9 to TRBJ2-7, with TRBD1 matching 11 bases. This CDR3 has 15 residues. V was pared by 1 base and J by 7 bases, with 6 bases of the junction left unmatched. CDR1 SEHNR and CDR2 FQNEAQ come from the germline V gene (reference sequence). The DNA for the CDR3 is TGTGCCAGCAGCTTAGGCGGACAGGGGGCGTGGGAGCAGTACTTC. This gives the protein CASSLGGQGAWEQYF.

The chain combines TRBV10-3 with TRBJ2-5; TRBD2 might be the D (5 bases). CDR1 ENHRY and CDR2 SYGVKD come from the germline V gene. The CDR3 runs 12 residues. V lost 4 bases and J 5 bases, leaving 8 bases between the germline ends. The CDR3 sequence is CAISGGWETQYF. CDR3 coding DNA: TGTGCCATCAGTGGAGGGTGGGAGACCCAGTACTTC.

J is TRBJ2-6 and V is TRBV30, with 9 bases identical to TRBD1. CDR3 size: 21 residues. Germline lookup yields CDR1 GTSNPN and CDR2 SVGIG (reference sequence). V gave up 3 bases and J gave up 0 bases; unmatched junction bases: 18. CDR3 residues: CAWSGGQGIPSPDSGANVLTF. CDR3 DNA sequence: TGTGCCTGGAGCGGTGGACAGGGGATTCCTTCGCCTGACTCTGGGGCCAACGTCCTGACTTTC.

V and J are TRBV19 and TRBJ1-2; 8 bases fit TRBD1. The germline CDR1 and CDR2 sequences are LNHDA and SQIVND (reference sequence). Trimming at V came to 5 bases and at J to 6 bases, leaving 8 bases not matched to a gene. The CDR3 runs to 14 residues. CDR3 DNA sequence: TGTGCCAGTAGTCCCCCGACAGGGGCGGATGGCTACACCTTC. It specifies CASSPPTGADGYTF.

V is TRBV6-1 and J is TRBJ1-4, with D perhaps matching TRBD1 (6 bases). Deletions cut 7 bases from V and 5 bases from J, with 11 bases between. CDR1 is MNHNS, CDR2 SASEGT, per germline. The CDR3 loop spans 13 amino acids. The CDR3 DNA is TGTGCCAGCATCCAGGGGATCAATGAAAAACTGTTTTTT. This sequence encodes CASIQGINEKLFF.

Comment on this clone: One end of the junction fails to match germline, which may point to a read error. This rearrangement joins TRBV7-9 to TRBJ1-1, with D possibly being TRBD1 (6 bases). This CDR3 comprises 12 residues. Germline CDR1 and CDR2: SEHNR and FQNEAQ (reference sequence). The CDR3 DNA sequence: TGTTCCAGCAGTAAACAGGGCACTGAAGCTTTCTTT. The encoded protein is CSSSKQGTEAFF.